These T cell receptor beta chains were read from a single sample in a study of blood T cell repertoires in COVID-19. The method was immunoSEQ multiplex PCR; TCRdb's version includes in-frame clones alone and lacks a portion of them. Found here are 200,000 to 250,000 clones, roughly 90% of them singletons; the top ten hold 0.75% to 1%. The sequenced sample consisted of peripheral blood. The source of these receptors is a man aged 55 to 69 with COVID-19, enrolled during active disease. The CDR3 runs from the conserved cysteine through the conserved F or W. A D gene is named only where the DNA matches it firmly. The size field is filled for only some rows; it gives once, few, many or a size class.

D gene,clone size,V gene,J gene,CDR3 protein,CDR3 DNA
NA,NA,TRBV3-1/TRBV3-2,TRBJ2-2,CASSQDVAGELFF,TGTGCCAGCAGCCAAGACGTTGCGGGGGAGCTGTTTTTT
TRBD1,NA,TRBV15,TRBJ2-7,CATSTDRGSYEQYF,TGTGCCACCAGCACGGACAGGGGGTCCTACGAGCAGTACTTC
NA,NA,TRBV12-3/TRBV12-4,TRBJ1-2,CASSGGGYTF,TGTGCCAGCAGTGGGGGCGGCTACACCTTC
TRBD2,NA,TRBV10-3,TRBJ2-7,CAISGTSGTTMSSYEQYF,TGTGCCATCAGCGGGACTAGCGGGACTACCATGAGCTCCTACGAGCAGTACTTC
NA,NA,TRBV14,TRBJ2-1,CASSQDGRYNEQFF,TGTGCCAGCAGCCAAGATGGGCGCTACAATGAGCAGTTCTTC
NA,once,TRBV6-5,TRBJ1-1,CASSYGGWGLNTEAFF,TGTGCCAGCAGTTACGGGGGTTGGGGGCTGAACACTGAAGCTTTCTTT
TRBD1,NA,TRBV4-1,TRBJ2-7,CASSPGTESYEQYF,TGCGCCAGCAGTCCCGGGACAGAATCTTACGAGCAGTACTTC
NA,NA,TRBV7-3,TRBJ1-4,CASSLKRGGEKLFF,TGTGCCAGCAGCTTAAAAAGAGGAGGTGAAAAACTGTTTTTT
NA,NA,TRBV11-1,TRBJ1-1,CASRRGLGNTEAFF,TGTGCCAGCAGACGAGGGTTGGGGAACACTGAAGCTTTCTTT
NA,NA,TRBV7-3,TRBJ1-6,CANTDSYNSPLHF,TGTGCCAATACGGACAGCTATAATTCACCCCTCCACTTT
TRBD2,NA,TRBV5-4,TRBJ2-7,CASSLSGGGSSYEQYF,TGTGCCAGCAGCTTGTCGGGCGGCGGGAGCTCCTACGAGCAGTACTTC
NA,once,TRBV5-1,TRBJ2-5,CASSLGQEETQYF,TGCGCCAGCAGCTTGGGACAGGAGGAGACCCAGTACTTC
TRBD1,NA,TRBV7-9,TRBJ1-6,CASSFSTGTGEINSPLHF,TGTGCCAGCAGCTTTTCCACCGGGACAGGGGAAATTAATTCACCCCTCCACTTT